Following are 31 T cell receptor beta chains from one sample sequenced in a study of graft-versus-host responses after intestinal transplantation. Generated by immunoSEQ multiplex PCR, the TCRdb table keeps only in-frame clones and is missing some. The table shows more than 12,000 clones, with approximately 59% occurring only once. Graft tissue was processed to release intraepithelial and lamina propria lymphocytes. The material was ileum tissue, obtained 524 days after transplant. The receptors stem from a human patient who received an intestinal transplant, so some T cells may come from the graft donor.

The rearrangement links TRBV9 to TRBJ2-2, with D tentatively TRBD2 (6 bases). Trimming removed 4 bases from V and 4 bases from J, with 14 bases in between. The CDR3 runs 15 residues. Germline-derived CDR1 and CDR2 are SGDLS and YYNGEE. The CDR3 DNA sequence: TGTGCCAGCAGCCCAGCGGGTCACAGCACCGGGGAGCTGTTTTTT. Translation: CASSPAGHSTGELFF.

The sample holds a few counts of this clone. The chain has TRBV28 and TRBJ2-2; 7 positions agree with TRBD2. Germline CDR1 is MDHEN and CDR2 is SYDVKM. The CDR3 loop spans 16 amino acids. The V segment lost 4 bases and the J segment 0 bases; nucleotides outside the gene matches: 5. The CDR3 region has the DNA TGTGCCAGCAGTTCCGCGGGAGACGCGAACACCGGGGAGCTGTTTTTT. Translated: CASSSAGDANTGELFF. The full variable domain, rest sourced from reference TRBV28 and TRBJ2-2, is DVKVTQSSRYLVKRTGEKVFLECVQDMDHENMFWYRQDPGLGLRLIYFSYDVKMKEKGDIPEGYSVSREKKERFSLILESASTNQTSMYLCASSSAGDANTGELFFGEGSRLTVL.

This clone was seen only a few times. CDR3 residues: CVCRDRNPPLHF. The CDR3 DNA is TGTGTCTGTCGGGACAGAAATCCACCCCTCCACTTT. The chain employs TRBV30 and TRBJ1-6; TRBD1 agrees at 7 bases. The CDR3 covers 12 residues. Germline CDR1 reads GTSNPN; CDR2 reads SVGIG (reference sequence).

The rearrangement uses TRBV7-9 and TRBJ2-5; D perhaps matches TRBD2 (6 bases). The DNA end lines up better with TRBJ2-7; the J call may be wrong. The CDR3 sequence is 14 residues long. Germline-derived CDR1 and CDR2 are SEHNR and FQNEAQ (reference sequence). The chain's CDR3 is CASSFSIAAYEQYF. The CDR3 DNA reads TGTGCCAGCAGCTTCTCCATAGCGGCGTACGAGCAGTACTTC.

This chain connects TRBV11-3 to TRBJ2-7, with D unresolved. The CDR3 is 17 amino acids. Looked up from germline, CDR1 is SGHNT and CDR2 is YENEEA. Trimming removed 2 bases from V and 1 base from J, with 18 bases in between. CDR3 in amino acids: CASSLRKAFSSSYEQYF. CDR3 nucleotides: TGTGCCAGCAGCTTAAGGAAAGCGTTCTCATCTTCCTACGAGCAGTACTTC.

The chain employs TRBV7-8 and TRBJ2-5; D ambiguous. This CDR3 has 15 amino acids. Looked up from germline, CDR1 is SGHVS and CDR2 is FQNEAQ. Trimming cost V 1 base and J 2 bases, with 11 bases left between them. In nucleotides, the CDR3 is TGTGCCAGCAGCTTAGGTACGCGGAGACAAGAGACCCAGTACTTC. Translating gives CASSLGTRRQETQYF.

This clone showed up just a few times. The V gene is TRBV4-3, the J gene TRBJ1-3; possible D gene TRBD1, 5 bases. This CDR3 comprises 14 residues. V was clipped by 1 base and J by 4 bases, with 8 bases between them. CDR1 and CDR2 from the germline V gene are LGHNA and YSLEER. CDR3 sequence reads: CASSQVAGGNTIYF. In nucleotides, the CDR3 is TGCGCCAGCAGCCAAGTTGCAGGGGGAAACACCATATATTTT.

The V and J genes are TRBV6-5 and TRBJ1-6; TRBD1 agrees at 9 bases. The V segment lost 5 bases and the J segment 7 bases; nucleotides outside the gene matches: 6. From germline, CDR1 is MNHEY and CDR2 SVGAGI. The CDR3 is made up of 15 amino acids. CDR3 loop: CASSPQGAQNSPLHF. As DNA, the CDR3 is TGTGCCAGCAGTCCACAGGGGGCGCAGAATTCACCCCTCCACTTT.

This clone turned up a few times. This sequence joins TRBV28 and TRBJ1-2, with TRBD1 identical over 11 bases. Trimming at V came to 2 bases and at J to 7 bases, leaving 3 bases not matched to a gene. CDR1 and CDR2 (germline): MDHEN, SYDVKM. This CDR3 is 14 amino acids long. For the CDR3, the DNA is TGTGCCAGCAGTTTAGCGGGGACAGGGGGTGGCTACACCTTC. Its translation is CASSLAGTGGGYTF.

The gene calls are TRBV5-1 and TRBJ2-1, with D possibly being TRBD1 (5 bases). The CDR3 sequence is 16 residues long. Deletions cut 4 bases from V and 1 base from J, with 15 bases between. CDR1 is SGHRS and CDR2 is YFSETQ in the germline V gene. The CDR3 here is CASSPLGEVSYNEQFF. The CDR3 DNA is TGCGCCAGCAGCCCTCTAGGGGAAGTTTCCTACAATGAGCAGTTCTTC.

This clone has just one count. The genes are TRBV23-1 and TRBJ1-4; D is possibly TRBD1 (5 bases). TRBV23-1 is marked as an open reading frame, function uncertain. V lost 5 bases to trimming and J lost 4 bases, with 8 bases between them. The CDR3 consists of 13 residues. The DNA for the CDR3 is TGCGCCAGCAGTAGGGGCCATAATGAAAAACTGTTTTTT. The encoded protein is CASSRGHNEKLFF.

This clone was counted between two and nine times. The chain has TRBV2 and TRBJ2-3, with TRBD2 identical over 7 bases. The CDR3 extends over 18 amino acids. Per the germline V gene, CDR1 is SNHLY and CDR2 is FYNNEI. V was pared by 3 bases and J by 2 bases, with 14 bases of the junction left unmatched. CDR3 bases: TGTGCCAGCAGTGACGGGGGGACGTTGGGCAGGCACACAGATACGCAGTATTTT. Residues: CASSDGGTLGRHTDTQYF. The whole variable domain, filled in from reference TRBV2 and TRBJ2-3, reads EPEVTQTPSHQVTQMGQEVILRCVPISNHLYFYWYRQILGQKVEFLVSFYNNEISEKSEIFDDQFSVERPDGSNFTLKIRSTKLEDSAMYFCASSDGGTLGRHTDTQYFGPGTRLTVL.

The V call is TRBV6-4, the J call TRBJ2-3; 9 nucleotides match TRBD2. Per germline, CDR1 MRHNA and CDR2 SNTAGT. Trimming took 3 bases from V and 4 from J; bases not matched to a gene: 5. This CDR3 spans 15 amino acids. In DNA form, the CDR3 reads TGTGCCAGCAGTGAGGAAGGCGGGGGGGCAGATACGCAGTATTTT. Translating gives CASSEEGGGADTQYF.

This chain joins TRBV27 and TRBJ1-2; D is perhaps TRBD1 (6 bases). V gave up 2 bases and J gave up 7 bases, with 11 bases separating them. The CDR3 runs 13 residues. The germline V gene has CDR1 MNHEY and CDR2 SMNVEV (reference sequence). The CDR3 coding sequence is TGTGCCAGCAGTTTACAGGGGATCGGTGGCTACACCTTC. Encoded protein: CASSLQGIGGYTF.

This clone has a handful of counts. The chain employs TRBV7-2 and TRBJ1-2; D remains unclear. This CDR3 region has 12 residues. The germline V gene has CDR1 SGHTA and CDR2 FQGNSA. Trimming took 5 bases from V and 4 from J, leaving 8 bases between them. CDR3 nucleotides: TGTGCCAGCAGCCTCTACAGCTATGGCTACACCTTC. Protein sequence: CASSLYSYGYTF.

This clone was detected only a few times. The gene calls are TRBV30 and TRBJ2-3; D ambiguous. The CDR3 has 11 amino acids. Trimming pared 1 base from V and 5 bases from J, leaving 4 bases between. Germline-derived CDR1 and CDR2 are GTSNPN and SVGIG (reference sequence). CDR3 residues: CAWSDRDTQYF. The CDR3 DNA reads TGTGCCTGGAGTGATAGAGATACGCAGTATTTT.

This chain joins TRBV19 and TRBJ1-1; possibly TRBD1 for D (5 bases). CDR1 is LNHDA and CDR2 is SQIVND in the germline V gene (reference sequence). V lost 1 base and J 1 base, leaving 10 bases between the germline ends. The CDR3 runs to 15 residues. This chain's CDR3 is CASSIVATGNTEAFF. The CDR3 coding sequence is TGTGCCAGTAGTATAGTAGCCACAGGGAACACTGAAGCTTTCTTT.

The chain employs TRBV9 and TRBJ1-1; unclear D gene. The CDR3 runs 13 residues. V gave up 1 base and J gave up 4 bases, with 8 bases separating them. The germline CDR1 and CDR2 sequences are SGDLS and YYNGEE. The CDR3: CASSVREGTEAFF. The CDR3 region has the DNA TGTGCCAGCAGCGTACGAGAGGGCACTGAAGCTTTCTTT. Full variable domain (missing parts from reference TRBV9 and TRBJ1-1): DSGVTQTPKHLITATGQRVTLRCSPRSGDLSVYWYQQSLDQGLQFLIQYYNGEERAKGNILERFSAQQFPDLHSELNLSSLELGDSALYFCASSVREGTEAFFGQGTRLTVV.

This clone came up once. The genes are TRBV9 and TRBJ2-3; TRBD2 matches at 9 bases. Germline loops: CDR1 SGDLS, CDR2 YYNGEE. The CDR3 contains 16 residues. The ends lost 4 bases at V and 0 bases at J; junction bases unmatched: 6. The CDR3 sequence: CASSPPLAGSTDTQYF. For the CDR3, the DNA is TGTGCCAGCAGCCCCCCCCTAGCGGGGAGCACAGATACGCAGTATTTT.

This chain uses TRBV25-1 with TRBJ1-1; D remains unclear. The CDR3 is 12 amino acids. Germline V gene data show CDR1 as MGHDK and CDR2 as SYGVNS. V was shortened by 3 bases and J by 1 base, with 3 bases between the two germline ends. This CDR3 reads CASSDKNTEAFF. CDR3 in DNA: TGTGCCAGCAGTGACAAGAACACTGAAGCTTTCTTT.

This chain links TRBV5-6 with TRBJ1-2, with D possibly being TRBD1 (5 bases). The CDR3 extends over 15 amino acids. V was pared by 3 bases and J by 4 bases, with 16 bases between. CDR1 and CDR2 from the germline V gene are SGHDT and YYEEEE. DNA for the CDR3: TGTGCCAGCAGCTCAAGGGGAAGACTGTCCTATGGCTACACCTTC. This gives the protein CASSSRGRLSYGYTF.

This clone was seen a few times. V usage is TRBV7-6 and J usage is TRBJ2-7, with TRBD2 identical over 7 bases. J was trimmed by 3 bases and V by 5 bases; bases with no gene match: 10. Germline V lookup: CDR1 SGHVS, CDR2 FNYEAQ. This CDR3 spans 15 amino acids. This chain's CDR3 is CASSPLSGTDYEQYF. The CDR3 DNA follows: TGTGCCAGCAGCCCTTTGAGCGGGACCGACTACGAGCAGTACTTC.

This sequence joins TRBV2 and TRBJ2-2, with 9 nucleotides matching TRBD2. CDR3 length equals 16 residues. Losses at the gene ends were 2 bases for V and 3 bases for J; bases not matched to a gene: 4. Germline V lookup: CDR1 SNHLY, CDR2 FYNNEI. The CDR3 bases are TGTGCCAGCAGTGAACTAGCGGGGACCCACACCGGGGAGCTGTTTTTT. Translated: CASSELAGTHTGELFF.

The chain joins TRBV7-2 to TRBJ2-3, with TRBD2 identical over 10 bases. From germline, CDR1 is SGHTA and CDR2 FQGNSA. The length of the CDR3 is 15 residues. Germline trimming cut 4 bases from V and 5 bases from J; bases unmatched to any gene: 6. The CDR3 DNA reads TGTGCCAGCAGCTCCAAGCGGGGGGGCGGAGATACGCAGTATTTT. It codes for CASSSKRGGGDTQYF.

This clone appeared a few times. The junction shows a germline mismatch at one end, possibly a read error. The chain recombines TRBV4-3 with TRBJ2-7; 7 bases are a match to TRBD1. Germline assignment: CDR1 LGHNA and CDR2 YSLEER. The CDR3 consists of 14 residues. The CDR3 sequence is CASSQGGGPYEQYF. CDR3 nucleotides: TGCGCCAGCAGCCAAGGAGGGGGCCCCTATGAGCAGTACTTC.

The CDR3 is CASSLLWRSGDEQFF. Written as DNA, the CDR3 is TGCGCCAGCAGCTTGTTATGGCGTAGCGGGGATGAGCAGTTCTTC. The chain couples TRBV5-1 to TRBJ2-1, with 8 bases aligning to TRBD2. V shed 1 base, J shed 8 bases, and the junction held 8 bases outside the gene matches. This CDR3 has 15 residues. Germline CDR1 is SGHRS and CDR2 is YFSETQ.

This chain connects TRBV19 to TRBJ2-5; 7 nucleotides align to TRBD1. Germline CDR1 reads LNHDA; CDR2 reads SQIVND (reference sequence). The CDR3 loop spans 13 amino acids. The V gene end was trimmed by 5 bases and the J gene end by 2 bases; junction bases not matched to a gene: 2. This CDR3 is CASSQDRQETQYF. In DNA form, the CDR3 reads TGTGCCAGTAGTCAGGACAGGCAAGAGACCCAGTACTTC.

The chain recombines TRBV6-4 with TRBJ2-3, with 7 nucleotides matching TRBD2. Germline V gene data show CDR1 as MRHNA and CDR2 as SNTAGT. Germline trimming cut 6 bases from V and 5 bases from J; bases unmatched to any gene: 5. The CDR3 runs 13 residues. The CDR3 region is CASSRGGEDTQYF. The CDR3 nucleotides are TGTGCCAGCAGCCGTGGGGGGGAAGATACGCAGTATTTT.

V gene TRBV5-1 combines with J gene TRBJ2-3; 7 bases fit TRBD1. The CDR3 extends over 15 amino acids. CDR1 and CDR2 (germline): SGHRS, YFSETQ. The V and J ends lost 5 bases and 0 bases, in that order; junction bases with no gene match: 6. In DNA form, the CDR3 reads TGCGCCAGCAGGCCACAGGGGATGAGCACAGATACGCAGTATTTT. Translating it yields CASRPQGMSTDTQYF.

This clone was detected a few times. The chain is built from TRBV6-5 and TRBJ2-3, with TRBD1 matching over 9 bases. The CDR3 is made up of 15 amino acids. Germline loops: CDR1 MNHEY, CDR2 SVGAGI. V shed 5 bases, J shed 1 base, and the junction held 4 bases outside the gene matches. CDR3 in DNA: TGTGCCAGCAGTCCGGGACAGGGAGGCACAGATACGCAGTATTTT. Protein product: CASSPGQGGTDTQYF.

The chain combines TRBV19 with TRBJ1-3; no firm D call. The germline gives CDR1 LNHDA, CDR2 SQIVND (reference sequence). The CDR3 consists of 15 residues. The germline V and J ends were trimmed by 3 bases and 2 bases, with 11 bases remaining between them. Here the CDR3 DNA reads TGTGCCAGTAGTATTGTGTGGGCACCTGGAAACACCATATATTTT. Protein product: CASSIVWAPGNTIYF.